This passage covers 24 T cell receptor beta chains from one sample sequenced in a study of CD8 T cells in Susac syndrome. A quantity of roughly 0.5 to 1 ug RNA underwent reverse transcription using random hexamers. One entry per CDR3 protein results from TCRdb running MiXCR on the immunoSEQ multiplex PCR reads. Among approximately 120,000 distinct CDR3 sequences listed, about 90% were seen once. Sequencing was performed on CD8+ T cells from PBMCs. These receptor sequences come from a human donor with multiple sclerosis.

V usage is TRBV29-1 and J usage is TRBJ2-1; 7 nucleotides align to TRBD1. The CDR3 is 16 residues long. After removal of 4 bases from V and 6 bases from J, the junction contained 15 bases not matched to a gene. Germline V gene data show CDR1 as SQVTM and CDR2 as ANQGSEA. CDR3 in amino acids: CSVGDPGQNLSNEQFF. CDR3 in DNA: TGCAGCGTTGGGGACCCGGGACAGAACCTATCCAATGAGCAGTTCTTC.

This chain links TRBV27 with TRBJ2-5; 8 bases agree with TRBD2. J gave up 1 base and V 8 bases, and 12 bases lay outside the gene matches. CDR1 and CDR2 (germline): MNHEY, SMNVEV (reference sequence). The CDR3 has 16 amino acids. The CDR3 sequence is CASAPGGLAGQETQYF. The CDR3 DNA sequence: TGTGCCAGCGCCCCTGGGGGGCTAGCGGGCCAAGAGACCCAGTACTTC.

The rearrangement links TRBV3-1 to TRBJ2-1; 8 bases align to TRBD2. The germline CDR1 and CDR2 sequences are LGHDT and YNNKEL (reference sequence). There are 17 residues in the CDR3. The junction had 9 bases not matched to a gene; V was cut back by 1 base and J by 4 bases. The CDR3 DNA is TGTGCCAGCAGCCAAGGTAGCGGGGCGGCCTTATACAATGAGCAGTTCTTC. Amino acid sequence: CASSQGSGAALYNEQFF.

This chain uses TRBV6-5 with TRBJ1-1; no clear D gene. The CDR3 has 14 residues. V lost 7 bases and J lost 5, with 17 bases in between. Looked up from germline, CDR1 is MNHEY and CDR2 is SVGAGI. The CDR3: CASIDNFVGTEAFF. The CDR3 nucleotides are TGTGCCAGCATCGACAACTTTGTCGGTACTGAAGCTTTCTTT.

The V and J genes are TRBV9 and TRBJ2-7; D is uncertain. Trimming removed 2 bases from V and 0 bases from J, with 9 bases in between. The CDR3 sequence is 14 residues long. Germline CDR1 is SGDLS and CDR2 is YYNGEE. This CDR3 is CASSVGIPSYEQYF. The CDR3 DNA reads TGTGCCAGCAGCGTGGGGATACCCTCCTACGAGCAGTACTTC.

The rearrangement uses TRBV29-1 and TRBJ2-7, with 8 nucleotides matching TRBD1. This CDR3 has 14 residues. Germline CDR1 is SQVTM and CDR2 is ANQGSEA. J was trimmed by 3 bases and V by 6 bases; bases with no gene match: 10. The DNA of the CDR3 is TGCAGCGTGCGGACCGGGACAGGTGTCTACGAGCAGTACTTC. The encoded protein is CSVRTGTGVYEQYF.

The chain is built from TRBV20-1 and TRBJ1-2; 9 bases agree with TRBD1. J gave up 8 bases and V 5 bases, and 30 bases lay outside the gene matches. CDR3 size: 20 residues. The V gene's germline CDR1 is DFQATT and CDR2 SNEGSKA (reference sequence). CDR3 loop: CSAPGTGRAGGNTAGEGYTF. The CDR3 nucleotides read TGCAGTGCTCCCGGGACAGGGCGAGCAGGGGGCAATACCGCCGGGGAGGGCTACACCTTC.

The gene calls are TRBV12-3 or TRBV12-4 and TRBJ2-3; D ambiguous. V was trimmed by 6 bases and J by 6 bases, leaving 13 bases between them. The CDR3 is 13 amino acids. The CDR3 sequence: CASSLPLADTQYF. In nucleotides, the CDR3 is TGTGCCAGCAGCCTACCCTTAGCCGATACGCAGTATTTT.

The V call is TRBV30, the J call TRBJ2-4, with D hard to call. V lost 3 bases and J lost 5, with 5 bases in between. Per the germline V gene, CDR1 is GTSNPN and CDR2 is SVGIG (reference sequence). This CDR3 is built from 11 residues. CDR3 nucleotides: TGTGCCTGGAGGCAGGAAAACATTCAGTACTTC. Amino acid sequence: CAWRQENIQYF.

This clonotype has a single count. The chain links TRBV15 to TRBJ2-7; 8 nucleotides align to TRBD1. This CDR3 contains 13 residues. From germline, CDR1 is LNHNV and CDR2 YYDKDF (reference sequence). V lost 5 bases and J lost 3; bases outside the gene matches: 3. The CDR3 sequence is CATSDRGNYEQYF. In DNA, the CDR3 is TGTGCCACCAGCGACAGGGGCAACTACGAGCAGTACTTC.

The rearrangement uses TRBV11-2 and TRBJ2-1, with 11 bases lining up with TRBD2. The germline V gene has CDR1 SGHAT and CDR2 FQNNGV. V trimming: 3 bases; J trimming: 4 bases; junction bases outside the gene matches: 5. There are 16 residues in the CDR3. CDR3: CASSFLAGGGYNEQFF. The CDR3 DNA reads TGTGCCAGCAGCTTCCTAGCGGGAGGCGGTTACAATGAGCAGTTCTTC.

CDR3 nucleotide sequence: TGTGCCAGCAACACGATCCGCGGGACTTTGGATGGCTACACCTTC. Amino acids: CASNTIRGTLDGYTF. The chain carries TRBV6-2 or TRBV6-3 and TRBJ1-2; TRBD1 is a possible D gene (5 bases). V was shortened by 7 bases and J by 6 bases, with 21 bases between the two germline ends. Germline V gives CDR1 MNHEY, CDR2 SVGEGT. This CDR3 has 15 amino acids.

The CDR3 DNA is TGTGCCACCAGCAGAGATATAAGAGGGGCATTCAATCAGCCCCAGCATTTT. Amino acid sequence: CATSRDIRGAFNQPQHF. The rearrangement joins TRBV15 to TRBJ1-5; TRBD1 might be the D (5 bases). The CDR3 is made up of 17 amino acids. The V gene's germline CDR1 is LNHNV and CDR2 YYDKDF (reference sequence). Between the trimmed V and J ends, which lost 0 bases and 3 bases, there was a span of 15 bases.

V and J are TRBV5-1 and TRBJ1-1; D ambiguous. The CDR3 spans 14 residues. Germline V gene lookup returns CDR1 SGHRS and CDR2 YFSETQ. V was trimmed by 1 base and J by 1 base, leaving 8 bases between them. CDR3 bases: TGCGCCAGCAGCTTGCCGGATTCGAACACTGAAGCTTTCTTT. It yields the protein CASSLPDSNTEAFF.

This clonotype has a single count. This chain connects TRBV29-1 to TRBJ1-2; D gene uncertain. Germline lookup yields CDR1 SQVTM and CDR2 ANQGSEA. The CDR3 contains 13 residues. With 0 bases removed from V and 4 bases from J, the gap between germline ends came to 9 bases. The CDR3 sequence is CSVEDPGRYGYTF. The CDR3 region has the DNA TGCAGCGTTGAAGATCCCGGACGCTATGGCTACACCTTC.

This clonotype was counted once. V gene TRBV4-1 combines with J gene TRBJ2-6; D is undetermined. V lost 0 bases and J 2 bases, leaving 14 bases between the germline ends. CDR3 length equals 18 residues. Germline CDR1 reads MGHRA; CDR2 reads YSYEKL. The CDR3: CASSQDSGRRAGANVLTF. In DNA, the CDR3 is TGCGCCAGCAGCCAAGACTCGGGCAGACGGGCTGGGGCCAACGTCCTGACTTTC.

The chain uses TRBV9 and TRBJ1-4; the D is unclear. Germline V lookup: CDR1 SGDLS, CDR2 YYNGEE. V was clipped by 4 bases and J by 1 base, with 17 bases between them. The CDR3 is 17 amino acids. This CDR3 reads CASSPSGVRGTNEKLFF. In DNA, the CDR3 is TGTGCCAGCAGCCCGTCGGGAGTACGCGGAACTAATGAAAAACTGTTTTTT.

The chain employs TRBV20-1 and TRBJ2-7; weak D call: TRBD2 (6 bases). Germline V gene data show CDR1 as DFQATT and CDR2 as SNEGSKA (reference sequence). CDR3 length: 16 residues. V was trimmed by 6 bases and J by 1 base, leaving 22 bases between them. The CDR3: CSAPGRGTFSSYEQYF. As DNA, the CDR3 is TGCAGTGCACCGGGACGGGGGACGTTCAGTTCCTACGAGCAGTACTTC.

The CDR3 protein is CASSLGLAGALAPVGLFF. CDR3 DNA: TGTGCCAGCAGCCTTGGGCTAGCGGGAGCGCTAGCACCGGTTGGGCTGTTTTTT. V usage is TRBV7-6 and J usage is TRBJ2-2; 10 bases fit TRBD2. Germline lookup yields CDR1 SGHVS and CDR2 FNYEAQ. This CDR3 is 18 amino acids long. Trimming removed 5 bases from V and 13 bases from J; junction bases left unmatched: 22.

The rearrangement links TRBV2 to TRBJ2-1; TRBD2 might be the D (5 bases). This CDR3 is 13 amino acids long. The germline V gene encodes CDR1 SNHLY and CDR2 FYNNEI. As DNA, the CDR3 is TGTGCGACTCAGGAGGACGTCTACAATGAGCAGTTCTTC. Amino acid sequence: CATQEDVYNEQFF.

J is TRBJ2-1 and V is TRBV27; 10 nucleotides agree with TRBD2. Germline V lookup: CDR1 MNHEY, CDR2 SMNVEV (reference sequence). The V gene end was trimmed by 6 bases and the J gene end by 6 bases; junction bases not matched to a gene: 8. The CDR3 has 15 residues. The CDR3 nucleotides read TGTGCCAGCAGGGCACCGGGACTAGCGATCAATGAGCAGTTCTTC. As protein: CASRAPGLAINEQFF.

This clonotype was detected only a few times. The CDR3 is CASSSGPGTGEEETQYF. The CDR3 DNA is TGTGCCAGCAGCTCGGGGCCGGGGACAGGAGAGGAAGAGACCCAGTACTTC. The chain combines TRBV5-5 with TRBJ2-5, with 8 bases aligning to TRBD1. Germline CDR1 SGHKS, CDR2 YYEKEE (reference sequence). This CDR3 has 17 residues. Trimming cost V 3 bases and J 3 bases; bases outside gene matches: 13.

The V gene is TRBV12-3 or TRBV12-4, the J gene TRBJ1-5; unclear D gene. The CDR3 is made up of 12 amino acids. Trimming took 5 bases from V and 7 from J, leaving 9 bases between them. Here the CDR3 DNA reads TGTGCCAGCAGTCTGCTTAGGCAGCCCCAGCATTTT. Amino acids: CASSLLRQPQHF.

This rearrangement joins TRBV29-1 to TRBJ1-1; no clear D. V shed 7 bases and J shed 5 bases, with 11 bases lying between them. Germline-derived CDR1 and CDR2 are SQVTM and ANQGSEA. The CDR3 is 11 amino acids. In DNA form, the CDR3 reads TGCAGCGCGGAGGGCTGGACTGAAGCTTTCTTT. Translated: CSAEGWTEAFF.